What follows are 14 T cell receptor beta chains derived from one specimen sequenced in a study of Graves' ophthalmopathy and Graves' hyperthyroidism. RNA transcripts were the template, and TCR beta CDR3 regions were amplified from them. A first-round RT-PCR used HTBI primers, followed by a second-round multiplex PCR. TCRdb recomputed calls from the multiplex PCR reads with MiXCR, one row per CDR3 protein. The table records approximately 480,000 distinct CDR3 sequences, around 14% of them present only once. Sample: blood. The receptor set was obtained from a young woman with Graves' ophthalmopathy.

This clonotype was counted only a few times. This chain uses TRBV20-1 with TRBJ2-2; TRBD1 is a possible D gene (5 bases). Germline V CDR1 and CDR2: DFQATT, SNEGSKA (reference sequence). The V gene lost 0 bases and the J gene lost 1 base, with 9 bases spanning the gap. The CDR3 length is 15 residues. The CDR3 spells CSAREQGKNTGELFF. CDR3 sequence (DNA): TGCAGTGCTAGAGAGCAGGGAAAGAACACCGGGGAGCTGTTTTTT.

This clonotype was counted many times. The chain is built from TRBV12-3 or TRBV12-4 and TRBJ2-5; D unclear. V was cut by 3 bases and J by 5 bases, with 10 bases left in between. The CDR3 length is 13 residues. The CDR3 here is CASSLRMRETQYF. CDR3 sequence (DNA): TGTGCCAGCAGTTTGAGGATGAGGGAGACCCAGTACTTC.

The gene calls are TRBV11-1 and TRBJ2-2; TRBD1 agrees at 8 bases. Germline V gives CDR1 SGHAT, CDR2 FQDESV (reference sequence). The CDR3 has 18 amino acids. V trimming: 1 base; J trimming: 1 base; junction bases outside the gene matches: 8. The CDR3 sequence is CASSLVGIGQGNTGELFF. CDR3 DNA sequence: TGTGCCAGCAGCTTAGTGGGCATCGGACAGGGGAACACCGGGGAGCTGTTTTTT.

This clonotype has at least ten counts. This rearrangement joins TRBV27 to TRBJ1-1, with TRBD1 matching over 10 bases. Germline V gene lookup returns CDR1 MNHEY and CDR2 SMNVEV (reference sequence). J gave up 3 bases and V 4 bases, and 8 bases lay outside the gene matches. CDR3 length equals 16 residues. The CDR3 spells CASSSGQGVFYTEAFF. CDR3 coding DNA: TGTGCCAGCAGTTCTGGACAGGGGGTGTTCTACACTGAAGCTTTCTTT.

This clonotype was detected many times. V is TRBV6-5 and J is TRBJ1-1; D ambiguous. Trimming left V 2 bases short and J 0 bases short, with 7 bases between. Germline V gene lookup returns CDR1 MNHEY and CDR2 SVGAGI. The CDR3 extends over 14 amino acids. CDR3 sequence: CASSYEDLNTEAFF. CDR3 DNA: TGTGCCAGCAGTTACGAGGACTTGAACACTGAAGCTTTCTTT.

This clonotype was seen at least ten times. This chain uses TRBV30 with TRBJ1-3; 7 bases fit TRBD1. The CDR3 sequence is 13 residues long. In germline, CDR1 is GTSNPN, CDR2 SVGIG (reference sequence). Trimming took 8 bases from V and 3 from J; bases not matched to a gene: 7. The CDR3 sequence: CAGTGTVGNTIYF. CDR3 bases: TGTGCCGGGACCGGGACAGTTGGAAACACCATATATTTT.

Concerning this clonotype itself: The final CDR3 position lacks the conserved phenylalanine or tryptophan, pointing to a likely read error. The chain joins TRBV27 to TRBJ2-2, with TRBD1 matching 8 bases. V was pared by 4 bases and J by 1 base, with 8 bases of the junction left unmatched. The CDR3 is 17 residues long. Looked up from germline, CDR1 is MNHEY and CDR2 is SMNVEV (reference sequence). The CDR3 protein is CASSSGTGRGNTGELFL. CDR3 bases: TGTGCCAGCAGTTCCGGGACAGGTCGGGGGAACACCGGGGAGCTGTTTTTG.

This clonotype was observed a few times. The chain employs TRBV30 and TRBJ1-2; TRBD1 matches 7 bases. This CDR3 spans 15 amino acids. V lost 3 bases and J lost 6; bases outside the gene matches: 13. Germline CDR1 is GTSNPN and CDR2 is SVGIG (reference sequence). CDR3 bases: TGTGCCTGGAGAGCGGACCCTACAGGGGTCGATGGCTACACCTTC. This encodes CAWRADPTGVDGYTF.

This clonotype was detected ten times or more. At one end the junction does not follow the germline gene, possibly because of a read error. The chain recombines TRBV5-1 with TRBJ1-1; TRBD1 might be the D (6 bases). This CDR3 spans 14 amino acids. Germline-derived CDR1 and CDR2 are SGHRS and YFSETQ. The CDR3 region is CASREQGLNPEAFF. CDR3 coding DNA: TGCGCCAGCAGGGAACAGGGTTTGAACCCTGAAGCTTTCTTT.

At least ten counts were recorded for this clonotype. The chain couples TRBV12-3 or TRBV12-4 to TRBJ2-5, with D perhaps TRBD2 (5 bases). CDR3 length: 12 residues. V lost 1 base and J 9 bases, leaving 9 bases between the germline ends. DNA for the CDR3: TGTGCCAGCAGTTTAGACGAGAGGGCCCAGTACTTC. Its translation is CASSLDERAQYF.

This clonotype was observed at least ten times. The chain uses TRBV6-4 and TRBJ1-5; 7 bases match TRBD1. The germline V gene has CDR1 MRHNA and CDR2 SNTAGT. The trim removed 4 bases at V and 2 bases at J, leaving 5 bases unmatched. This CDR3 is built from 15 residues. The CDR3 bases are TGTGCCAGCAGTGCCACAGGGGAGGGCAATCAGCCCCAGCATTTT. It codes for CASSATGEGNQPQHF.

This clonotype was found many times. The chain employs TRBV13 and TRBJ1-5, with a weak D call TRBD1 (5 bases). Germline V gives CDR1 PRHDT, CDR2 FYEKMQ (reference sequence). V was trimmed by 4 bases and J by 4 bases, leaving 11 bases between them. The CDR3 extends over 14 amino acids. The CDR3 bases are TGTGCCAGCAGCTCCCGCAGGGAAAATCAGCCCCAGCATTTT. Translating gives CASSSRRENQPQHF.

This clonotype was counted between two and nine times. The chain couples TRBV5-1 to TRBJ1-2; D is perhaps TRBD1 (5 bases). V lost 4 bases and J 10 bases, leaving 20 bases between the germline ends. CDR3 length equals 14 residues. Germline CDR1 SGHRS, CDR2 YFSETQ. This chain's CDR3 is CASSTGTEKSSYTF. In nucleotides, the CDR3 is TGCGCCAGCAGCACCGGGACGGAAAAGAGTTCCTACACCTTC.

A word on this clonotype: A much larger clone is a single base away; this may be a read error. The gene calls are TRBV7-2 and TRBJ2-7; D is perhaps TRBD1 or TRBD2 (5 bases each). Trimming cost V 4 bases and J 4 bases, with 17 bases left between them. Germline V CDR1 and CDR2: SGHTA, FQGNSA. The CDR3 loop spans 15 amino acids. The DNA of the CDR3 is TGTGCCAGCAGCTCATCGAGGGACCTTAAATACGAGCAGTACGTC. It specifies CASSSSRDLKYEQYV.